This T cell receptor beta chain was identified during a study of regulatory T cells in long-lasting Graves disease (dated by TCRdb to about 2021). Some background on the complete study: Patients with newly diagnosed Graves' disease had been on antithyroid drugs for under 3 months. Peripheral blood TCR sequencing and RNA sequencing compared persistent Graves' disease patients with newly diagnosed Graves' disease patients. The study was registered as a clinical trial and conducted in China. TCR sequencing covered 13 persistent and some 20 newly diagnosed Graves' disease patients, 33 samples in total.

On the study overall, not on this receptor specifically: TRBV28, TRBJ1-2 and TRBJ2-5 were preferentially used in persistent disease, while TRBV20-1 and TRBJ2-1 were favored in newly diagnosed disease. More public clonotypes were shared among persistent patients (around 3,000) than among newly diagnosed patients (just under 1,000). The authors noted that the small sample size was a limitation that may lower accuracy. Because the primary lesion, thyroid tissue, could not be accessed, the study looked at peripheral blood alone. Persistent Graves' disease patients showed lower TCR Shannon entropy and fewer highly expanded clones than newly diagnosed patients, suggesting clonal expansion. Sequencing and analysis were restricted to the TCR beta chain.

This clonotype was seen at least ten times. Its recognized antigen is unknown. Per-base quality was not reported, and no clone a single base away is much larger than it. The CDR3 covers 14 residues, taking in both the cysteine and the phenylalanine. Just the 42-base CDR3 DNA is kept, in frame starting at base 1. The germline V gene (reference sequence) yields DFQATT for CDR1 and SNEGSKA for CDR2. Trimmed from V: 2 bases; trimmed from J: 7 bases; junction bases lacking a gene match: 6. This specimen's time point label, per the study, means: newly diagnosed GD, antithyroid drugs for less than 3 months. For both TCR sequencing and RNA sequencing, RNA was extracted from PBMCs in TRIzol. The diagnosis of Graves' disease was made according to American Thyroid Association guidelines. Patients were recruited from an endocrinology department in Xi'an, China. Each patient gave roughly 10 milliliters of peripheral blood, collected in an EDTA anticoagulant tube. Ficoll Paque Plus density gradient separation was used to isolate PBMCs, and no further T cell sorting was done. An Agilent 2100 Bioanalyzer and agarose gel were used to assess RNA quality, and a NanoDrop 2000 was used to measure RNA concentration.

Libraries came from multiplex PCR. The run used an Illumina HiSeq 4000. TCR beta libraries were built with iRepertoire HTBI primers and Arm-PCR amplification of CDR3 regions. Before sequencing, the PCR products underwent gel purification. In the original analysis: Gene usage analysis of CDR3 amino acid clonotypes relied on the roughly 60 TRBV and 15 or so TRBJ segments identified across samples. COPE and FqMerger were used to merge filtered high-quality paired reads into contigs. BLAST was used to align contigs to IMGT TRBV, TRBD and TRBJ reference genes, with CDR3 defined following IMGT. Clonotypes above 0.1% frequency were classified as highly expanded clones. Shannon entropy served as the measure of repertoire diversity, while the Gini coefficient captured V-J evenness. A clonotype was considered public if more than one individual shared it. TCRdb redid the processing of the public reads, applying fastp at Q25 and MiXCR, and retained in-frame beta chains. Identical CDR3 protein sequences are pooled into one entry, listed with their most common genes and DNA. These V and J calls rely on TCRdb rather than the paper's analysis. The sample has fewer than 500,000 distinct CDR3 sequences on record, around 15% of them singletons. The top ten constitute 10% to 15% of the sample.

The same specimen was also included in a second study, on T cells in Graves' hyperthyroidism and ophthalmopathy. From that second study: Stable Graves' hyperthyroidism was defined as no progression to ophthalmopathy during 18 months of follow-up. The hyperthyroidism patients were between 18 and 65 years old and newly diagnosed, with a disease duration of less than 2 months. Exclusion was applied to patients with uncontrolled infections, other autoimmune diseases, pregnancy or lactation. Diagnoses relied on clinical symptoms, serum thyroxine and TRAb, thyroid ultrasound and orbital computed tomography. A first-round RT-PCR of the TCR CDR3 used the HTBI primer set with the Qiagen OneStep RT-PCR kit. Most expanded thyroid clonotypes (frequency above 0.001) were also detected in blood, a finding suggesting that blood repertoires may reflect thyroid immune responses. Ophthalmopathy was separated from stable hyperthyroidism by a 13 V-J signature model, with 85% to 90% sensitivity and roughly 81% specificity obtained in cross-validation and 80%/75% obtained in testing. During validation, the model predicted progression to ophthalmopathy a median of approximately 6 months ahead of onset, with around 65% sensitivity and under 85% specificity. A discovery cohort of about 95 patients, approximately 44 with Graves' ophthalmopathy and about 60 with stable Graves' hyperthyroidism, was used to find distinguishing TCR V-J signatures. Whether ophthalmopathy could be predicted prospectively was tested in an independent validation cohort made up of roughly 20 hyperthyroidism patients plus 17 patients who later progressed to ophthalmopathy. The approximately 100 discovery patients were randomly split 7:3 into training and test sets. The study also compared thyroid tissue and blood T-cell repertoires from 5 to 7 Graves' hyperthyroidism patients. After blood sampling, hyperthyroidism patients were treated with methimazole at a starting dose of 30 mg daily, and ophthalmopathy patients were treated with high-dose intravenous methylprednisolone. Libraries were constructed in a second round of multiplex PCR, after which size selection and purification were carried out. Libraries were sequenced paired-end with 100 bp reads on an Illumina HiSeq2000. Raw data were processed with SOAPnuke, discarding reads with adapters, uncalled bases, mean Phred below 15, or no exact constant-primer or identifier match. High-quality paired reads were merged using COPE v1.2.5, and each unique nucleotide sequence was defined as a clonotype. MiTCR v1.1 was used to align the clonotypes against IMGT TRBV, TRBD and TRBJ reference segments. The analysis was restricted to V-J combinations with a frequency above 0.0001, which together covered 99% to 99.2% of the repertoires. A TCS score was defined as the ratio of F50 (clonal expansion) to E x V (chaos), with BLOSUM62-based TCRdist applied between CDR3 peptides within each V-J. Welch's t-statistics and random forest reduced 500 to 550 V-J features to roughly 13, which were used in a naive Bayes classifier (R e1071). Sample size was not statistically predetermined, and investigators were not blinded to group allocation. TCR Vbeta CDR3 sequencing of 135 peripheral blood samples (about 45 ophthalmopathy, roughly 72 hyperthyroidism and approximately 17 progressor patients) is reported in the paper.

The chain employs TRBV20-1 and TRBJ2-7, and TRBD2 matches 12 of the central bases. Sequencing was performed on peripheral blood mononuclear cells (PBMCs), taken at new diagnosis, from a patient treated with antithyroid drugs. The TCR originated in a man aged 35 to 55 with Graves disease. Donor details come from another sample of the same person, matched by shared clones. For the CDR3, the sequence is CSARRLAGAEEQYF. The DNA sequence follows: TGCAGTGCTAGAAGACTAGCGGGAGCTGAAGAGCAGTACTTC.